This T cell receptor (beta chain) was documented in a study of identical twins. Germline values: CDR1 DFQATT, CDR2 SNEGSKA (reference sequence). The CDR3 runs to 14 residues. Trimming pared 6 bases from V and 3 bases from J, leaving 15 bases between. Each CDR3 protein is one row after TCRdb ran MiXCR on the 5' RACE reads. The sample contains around 550,000 distinct CDR3 sequences, approximately 14% of which appear only once. Separately, the same data were catalogued under a study of yellow fever vaccine responses in identical twins.

The chain employs TRBV20-1 and TRBJ1-5, with D possibly being TRBD1 (5 bases). Sequencing was done on a sample of CD4+ T cells sorted from blood. The sequence came from a woman aged 18 to 35 in good health. The CDR3 protein is CSARIRGANQPQHF. CDR3 in DNA: TGCAGTGCCCGGATCAGAGGGGCCAATCAGCCCCAGCATTTT.